This TCR beta chain appears in the sequencing data of a study of lymphopenia after photon versus proton radiotherapy. Regarding the study as a whole: Oligoclonal CD8+ Temra expansion after nadir drove photon patients' diversity drop. Only patients who died were analyzed for survival; proton advantage is unproven. Photon-treated patients lost naive T cells and TCR diversity; proton-treated stayed stable.

Germline V gives CDR1 LNHDA, CDR2 SQIVND (reference sequence). The CDR3 is 13 amino acids. The ends were cut back, 8 bases at V and 1 base at J, with 9 bases in the middle. Worth noting for this clone: The antigen remains undetermined.

Using immunoSEQ multiplex PCR, the repertoire was profiled, and TCRdb retains in-frame clones only, with some absent. The table has approximately 65,000 clones, approximately 90% seen once. This chain connects TRBV19 to TRBJ1-5; D is unresolved. The material was peripheral blood, obtained from a patient treated with proton-based radiotherapy. The sequence was obtained from a man aged 80 or over with esophageal cancer. Written as DNA, the CDR3 is TGTGCCAGTCTTCGACGGAGCAATCAGCCCCAGCATTTT. Residues: CASLRRSNQPQHF.